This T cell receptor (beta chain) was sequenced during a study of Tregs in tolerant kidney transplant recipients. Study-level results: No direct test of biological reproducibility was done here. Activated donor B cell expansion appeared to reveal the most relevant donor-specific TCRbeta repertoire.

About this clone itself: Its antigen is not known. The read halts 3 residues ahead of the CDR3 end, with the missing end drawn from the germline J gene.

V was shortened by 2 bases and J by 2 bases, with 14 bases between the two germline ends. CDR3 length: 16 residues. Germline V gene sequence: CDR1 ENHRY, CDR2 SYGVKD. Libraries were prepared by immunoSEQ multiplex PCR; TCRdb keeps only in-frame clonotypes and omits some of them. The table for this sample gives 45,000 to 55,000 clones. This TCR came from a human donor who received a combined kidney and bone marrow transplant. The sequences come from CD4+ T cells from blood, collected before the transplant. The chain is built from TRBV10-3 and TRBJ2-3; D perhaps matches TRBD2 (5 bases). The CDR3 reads CAISEVGSAITDTQYF. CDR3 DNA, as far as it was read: TGTGCCATCAGTGAGGTCGGTAGCGCAATCACAGATACG.